This T cell receptor beta chain was obtained from a study of post-analysis software for immune sequencing data. Overall study findings and caveats: When patients were compared with controls, roughly five TRBV segments were more frequent, TRBV5-6, TRBV5-1 and TRBV20-1 among them.

As regards this clonotype: The antigen is unknown.

Carried by the TCR beta cDNA libraries were unique molecular identifiers. When about 1 to 11 million T cells were used, they gave approximately 450,000 cDNA molecules. MiXCR, run by TCRdb on the PCR reads, gives a single entry per CDR3 protein. The table lists approximately 690,000 distinct CDR3 sequences, approximately 59% of them singletons, with about 10% in the top ten. Trimming shortened V by 4 bases and J by 1 base, and 20 bases separated the two germline ends. CDR1 is SGHAT and CDR2 is FQNNGV in the germline V gene. The CDR3 consists of 17 residues. This TCR was sampled from a girl between 2 and 10 years old with multiple sclerosis. Material for sequencing was blood. J is TRBJ2-7 and V is TRBV11-2, with D possibly matching TRBD1 (6 bases). In DNA form, the CDR3 reads TGTGCCAGCAGCTCCAGGGATGGCCAGGGGCCTTCCTACGAGCAGTACTTC. Its translation is CASSSRDGQGPSYEQYF.